What follows are 25 T cell receptor beta chains derived from one specimen sequenced in a study of cytotoxic CD8 clonotypes in ibrutinib-treated CLL. TCRdb's copy holds only in-frame clones and misses some; the assay was immunoSEQ multiplex PCR. The sample lists hundreds of thousands of clones; under 80% were seen once. Here the sequenced sample was PBMCs, taken after 24 months of ibrutinib treatment. The receptors were gathered from a human donor with chronic lymphocytic leukemia.

This clone appeared a few times. V is TRBV10-1 and J is TRBJ2-7; D unresolved. Trimming removed 6 bases at V and 3 bases at J, with 6 bases between. Per the germline V gene, CDR1 is WNHNN and CDR2 is SYGVQD (reference sequence). The CDR3 totals 11 residues. The CDR3 loop is CASRTDYEQYF. In DNA, the CDR3 is TGCGCCAGCAGGACGGACTACGAGCAGTACTTC.

This clone has just a few counts. In DNA form, the CDR3 reads TGTGCCAGCAGAACAAAGGGGGGTATGGCGCTTGGCTACACCTTC. Translation: CASRTKGGMALGYTF. V usage is TRBV6-5 and J usage is TRBJ1-2; TRBD1 is a possible D gene (6 bases). V dropped 6 bases and J dropped 7 bases, with 21 bases sitting between them. Germline CDR1 reads MNHEY; CDR2 reads SVGAGI. This CDR3 has 15 amino acids.

The rearrangement uses TRBV7-9 and TRBJ2-1, with 10 bases lining up with TRBD1. This CDR3 region has 15 residues. Germline V lookup: CDR1 SEHNR, CDR2 FQNEAQ (reference sequence). The ends lost 5 bases at V and 7 bases at J; junction bases unmatched: 8. DNA of the CDR3: TGTGCCAGCAGCGACCGGGACAGGGGTCCAAATGAGCAGTTCTTC. Protein: CASSDRDRGPNEQFF.

The gene calls are TRBV6-1 and TRBJ2-7; a possible D gene is TRBD1 (6 bases). This CDR3 has 15 residues. V was cut by 10 bases and J by 0 bases, with 19 bases left in between. Germline V gene sequence: CDR1 MNHNS, CDR2 SASEGT. In DNA, the CDR3 is TGTGCCACCAAGACTGGGGACACGAGCTCCTACGAGCAGTACTTC. It yields the protein CATKTGDTSSYEQYF.

The V gene is TRBV6-5, the J gene TRBJ1-4; D may be TRBD1 (5 bases). The CDR3 is 14 amino acids. Trimming removed 6 bases at V and 7 bases at J, with 15 bases between. The V gene's germline CDR1 is MNHEY and CDR2 SVGAGI. The chain's CDR3 is CASSPTAGREKLFF. CDR3 in DNA: TGTGCCAGCAGCCCCACGGCGGGACGTGAAAAACTGTTTTTT.

The chain is built from TRBV7-9 and TRBJ2-3; the D gene is possibly TRBD1 (6 bases). This CDR3 comprises 14 residues. Trimming took off 8 bases at V and 4 bases at J, with 16 bases between the two ends. Germline values: CDR1 SEHNR, CDR2 FQNEAQ (reference sequence). CDR3 protein: CASGLGADADTQYF. As DNA, the CDR3 is TGTGCCAGCGGCCTGGGGGCCGATGCAGATACGCAGTATTTT.

This chain links TRBV9 with TRBJ2-7; perhaps TRBD1 as D (5 bases). The V gene's germline CDR1 is SGDLS and CDR2 YYNGEE. The V end was cut by 0 bases, the J end by 3 bases, with 16 bases between. This CDR3 is built from 16 residues. In DNA, the CDR3 is TGTGCCAGCAGCGTAGCTTCGGCAGGGCAAGGCTACGAGCAGTACTTC. Its translation is CASSVASAGQGYEQYF.

The J gene is TRBJ1-1, the V gene TRBV18; D unresolved. V lost 1 base, J lost 1 base, and 4 bases lay in between. From germline, CDR1 is KGHSH and CDR2 LQKENI. There are 13 residues in the CDR3. Written as DNA, the CDR3 is TGTGCCAGCTCACCACAGGGGAACACTGAAGCTTTCTTT. Protein: CASSPQGNTEAFF.

This chain links TRBV7-9 with TRBJ2-1; D not resolved. V lost 8 bases to trimming and J lost 0 bases, with 11 bases between them. The CDR3 is 14 amino acids. Germline V gene lookup returns CDR1 SEHNR and CDR2 FQNEAQ (reference sequence). CDR3 sequence (DNA): TGTGCCAGCGGACGGGCGAGCTCCTACAATGAGCAGTTCTTC. Residues: CASGRASSYNEQFF.

This chain joins TRBV6-5 and TRBJ1-1, with D possibly matching TRBD1 (5 bases). CDR1 and CDR2 from the germline V gene are MNHEY and SVGAGI. The CDR3 is 12 amino acids. V was shortened by 6 bases and J by 11 bases, with 16 bases between the two germline ends. The CDR3 sequence is CASRKLYGTAFF. The CDR3 region has the DNA TGTGCCAGCAGGAAACTGTATGGGACGGCTTTCTTT.

This clone appeared many times. The rearrangement uses TRBV9 and TRBJ2-1, with 8 bases lining up with TRBD2. The CDR3 sequence is 16 residues long. Germline CDR1 is SGDLS and CDR2 is YYNGEE. Trimming cost V 0 bases and J 7 bases; bases outside gene matches: 9. In DNA, the CDR3 is TGTGCCAGCAGCGTAGTCCTCAGCGGGAGTGGGAATGAGCAGTTCTTC. Protein sequence: CASSVVLSGSGNEQFF.

The V and J genes are TRBV27 and TRBJ2-1; D is possibly TRBD2 (6 bases). The V gene lost 5 bases and the J gene lost 5 bases, with 10 bases spanning the gap. CDR1 and CDR2 (germline): MNHEY, SMNVEV (reference sequence). The CDR3 has 13 residues. Here the CDR3 DNA reads TGTGCCAGCAGTATTGGAGGGGACAATGAGCAGTTCTTC. It is translated as CASSIGGDNEQFF.

This rearrangement joins TRBV27 to TRBJ2-5; 10 nucleotides match TRBD1. Germline CDR1 is MNHEY and CDR2 is SMNVEV (reference sequence). J gave up 5 bases and V 5 bases, and 8 bases lay outside the gene matches. The CDR3 loop spans 15 amino acids. In DNA, the CDR3 is TGTGCCAGCAGTCCCGGGACAGGGGTTTGGGAGACCCAGTACTTC. Residues: CASSPGTGVWETQYF.

This chain connects TRBV5-1 to TRBJ2-1; perhaps D is TRBD1 or TRBD2 (5 bases each). The germline V gene encodes CDR1 SGHRS and CDR2 YFSETQ. Trimming shortened V by 4 bases and J by 10 bases, and 15 bases separated the two germline ends. The CDR3 is 13 amino acids. The CDR3 DNA reads as TGCGCCAGCAGCACCCGGGACCTAGCCGAGCAGTTCTTC. Protein: CASSTRDLAEQFF.

This chain uses TRBV19 with TRBJ2-1; 7 bases fit TRBD2. After removal of 7 bases from V and 0 bases from J, the junction contained 6 bases not matched to a gene. In germline, CDR1 is LNHDA, CDR2 SQIVND (reference sequence). The CDR3 is 15 amino acids. CDR3 residues: CASMSSGHSYNEQFF. DNA for the CDR3: TGTGCCAGTATGTCTAGCGGCCACTCCTACAATGAGCAGTTCTTC.

The CDR3 DNA follows: TGTGCCAGCGACACAGGGCTCCAAGAGACCCAGTACTTC. Its protein product is CASDTGLQETQYF. This chain joins TRBV25-1 and TRBJ2-5; TRBD1 might be the D (6 bases). The V gene lost 8 bases and the J gene lost 1 base, with 11 bases spanning the gap. The CDR3 has 13 residues. CDR1 and CDR2 (germline): MGHDK, SYGVNS.

This clone was detected only a few times. The chain couples TRBV28 to TRBJ2-7; 8 positions agree with TRBD1. Germline-derived CDR1 and CDR2 are MDHEN and SYDVKM. The CDR3 has 14 amino acids. Trimming removed 7 bases from V and 2 bases from J; junction bases left unmatched: 7. For the CDR3, the DNA is TGTGCCAGCATGCTGGGACAGGCGCCCTACGAGCAGTACTTC. Its protein is CASMLGQAPYEQYF.

This clone was seen a few times. The CDR3 nucleotides are TGTGCCAGCAGCTTAGTTGGCGAAAAACTGTTTTTT. This sequence encodes CASSLVGEKLFF. This chain joins TRBV11-2 and TRBJ1-4; no firm D call. V was pared by 1 base and J by 8 bases, with 5 bases between. From germline, CDR1 is SGHAT and CDR2 FQNNGV. CDR3 length: 12 amino acids.

This clone was seen more than once but under ten times. The chain recombines TRBV28 with TRBJ2-1; 10 nucleotides align to TRBD1. The germline V gene encodes CDR1 MDHEN and CDR2 SYDVKM. Trimming removed 4 bases from V and 5 bases from J; junction bases left unmatched: 14. CDR3 size: 18 residues. The DNA for the CDR3 is TGTGCCAGCAGTTCGCAGCGGGACAGGGGCGGATCCCACAATGAGCAGTTCTTC. As protein: CASSSQRDRGGSHNEQFF.

The J gene is TRBJ2-7, the V gene TRBV7-9; tentatively, D is TRBD1 (6 bases). Germline V lookup: CDR1 SEHNR, CDR2 FQNEAQ (reference sequence). This CDR3 is built from 15 residues. Trimming stripped 5 bases from V and 6 bases from J, with 20 bases between. The CDR3: CASSPQLTGKPEQYF. Here the CDR3 DNA reads TGTGCCAGCAGCCCCCAACTGACAGGTAAACCCGAGCAGTACTTC.

The chain recombines TRBV27 with TRBJ2-7; 7 positions match TRBD1. The CDR3 runs to 14 residues. Trimming cost V 5 bases and J 2 bases; bases outside gene matches: 6. Germline V gene lookup returns CDR1 MNHEY and CDR2 SMNVEV (reference sequence). CDR3 bases: TGTGCCAGCAGTCCCTGGGACAGTACCTACGAGCAGTACTTC. Protein sequence: CASSPWDSTYEQYF.

Remarks on this clone: This same CDR3 is encoded by further DNA sequences in the sample. The rearrangement joins TRBV5-1 to TRBJ1-1; 8 bases line up with TRBD1. Trimming removed 4 bases from V and 7 bases from J; junction bases left unmatched: 6. The CDR3 has 13 amino acids. Germline V lookup: CDR1 SGHRS, CDR2 YFSETQ. The CDR3 bases are TGCGCCAGCAGCCTTGGACAGGGATTTGAAGCTTTCTTT. It codes for CASSLGQGFEAFF.

The chain uses TRBV19 and TRBJ1-1, with 7 positions matching TRBD1. The V gene's germline CDR1 is LNHDA and CDR2 SQIVND (reference sequence). The length of the CDR3 is 15 residues. J lost 3 bases, V lost 5 bases, and 9 bases had no gene match. DNA of the CDR3: TGTGCCAGTAGTTTGGTCAGGGGGATGCACACTGAAGCTTTCTTT. It codes for CASSLVRGMHTEAFF.

This clone was found a few times. The gene calls are TRBV10-3 and TRBJ2-2; D tentatively reads TRBD1 or TRBD2 (5 bases each). The CDR3 runs 15 residues. The V gene lost 1 base and the J gene lost 2 bases, with 8 bases spanning the gap. Germline assignment: CDR1 ENHRY and CDR2 SYGVKD. The CDR3 nucleotides are TGTGCCATCAGTGAGTGGGGGATCAACACCGGGGAGCTGTTTTTT. It yields the protein CAISEWGINTGELFF.

This sequence joins TRBV6-4 and TRBJ2-7; TRBD1 aligns across 9 bases. V shed 2 bases, J shed 9 bases, and the junction held 14 bases outside the gene matches. This CDR3 has 16 amino acids. The germline V gene has CDR1 MRHNA and CDR2 SNTAGT. CDR3 protein: CASSDLTGTGPAGQYF. In nucleotides, the CDR3 is TGTGCCAGCAGTGACCTCACCGGGACAGGGCCCGCAGGGCAGTACTTC.